This T cell receptor beta chain was captured by sequencing in a study of blood T cell repertoires in COVID-19. Study information: From T cells, B-cell-depleted T cells, or PBMCs came the material, which was cDNA or gDNA.

Original processing notes: How many nucleated cells were present was estimated from reference gene primer amplification. Data came from immunoSEQ multiplex PCR; TCRdb stores just in-frame clones and leaves some out. For V, J and clone size, that table is used; D and trimming come from the DNA. The sample includes 68,000 or so clones, about 88% seen only once; the top ten take about 8.9%. The CDR3 runs to 13 residues. Germline CDR1 reads LNHDA; CDR2 reads SQIVND (reference sequence). The V and J ends lost 5 bases and 0 bases respectively, with 5 bases between them. The V call is TRBV19, the J call TRBJ2-4; D is ambiguous. The sequenced material came from peripheral blood. The TCR originated in a man aged 45-60 years with active COVID-19. The CDR3, as DNA: TGTGCCAGTAGTCCGGGAGCCAAAAACATTCAGTACTTC. It encodes CASSPGAKNIQYF.